What follows describes a single T cell receptor (beta chain). Antigen: not known. The CDR3 runs 14 residues. The germline V gene has CDR1 SGHRS and CDR2 YFSETQ. V was cut by 1 base and J by 3 bases, with 11 bases left in between. These data belong to a study of T cell responses to AZD1222 COVID-19 vaccine. Sequencing used immunoSEQ multiplex PCR; TCRdb keeps in-frame clones, though not all of them. There are 100,000 to 150,000 clones in the sample; about 89% occur only once, and approximately 5.1% lies in the top ten. Study conclusions and caveats: As reported, nearly half of all spike-specific TCRs target variant regions that are unmutated.

The TCR was taken from an adult in good health. Sequencing was performed on peripheral blood, taken on day 0 of AZD1222 vaccination. The V gene is TRBV5-1, the J gene TRBJ2-7; D might be TRBD1 or TRBD2, each matching 6 bases. The CDR3 reads CASSLTGTFYEQYF. The CDR3 coding sequence is TGCGCCAGCAGCTTGACAGGGACTTTCTACGAGCAGTACTTC.